The 23 T cell receptor beta chains in this list originate from one sample, sequenced in a study of T cells after yellow fever vaccination. TCRdb called the 5' RACE reads again in MiXCR, with one record for every CDR3 protein. The repertoire holds roughly 300,000 distinct CDR3 sequences, with roughly 8% as singletons. The material was PBMCs, obtained approximately 47 days after the first yellow fever vaccination. These receptor sequences come from a man aged 18 to 29 who received the YFV17D yellow fever vaccine.

A few counts support this clonotype. The rearrangement links TRBV15 to TRBJ2-3; 7 bases align to TRBD2. Germline CDR1 is LNHNV and CDR2 is YYDKDF (reference sequence). This CDR3 has 15 amino acids. The V gene end was trimmed by 3 bases and the J gene end by 5 bases; junction bases not matched to a gene: 8. DNA for the CDR3: TGTGCCACCAGCAGCCGTATCTCGGGGGGAGATACGCAGTATTTT. It translates to CATSSRISGGDTQYF.

V usage is TRBV19 and J usage is TRBJ2-3; 9 bases are a match to TRBD1. CDR3 length: 14 amino acids. V lost 10 bases and J lost 7; bases outside the gene matches: 12. The V gene's germline CDR1 is LNHDA and CDR2 SQIVND (reference sequence). The CDR3 bases are TGTGCCACCAAGGACAGGGGTTTAAGAAATACGCAGTATTTT. Residues: CATKDRGLRNTQYF. Full variable domain (remainder filled in from reference TRBV19 and TRBJ2-3): DGGITQSPKYLFRKEGQNVTLSCEQNLNHDAMYWYRQDPGQGLRLIYYSQIVNDFQKGDIAEGYSVSREKKESFPLTVTSAQKNPTAFYLCATKDRGLRNTQYFGPGTRLTVL.

The chain has TRBV12-3 or TRBV12-4 and TRBJ2-3, with 8 nucleotides matching TRBD2. This CDR3 contains 15 residues. V was clipped by 3 bases and J by 6 bases; unmatched bases: 8. CDR3 residues: CASSLSRGVPDTQYF. CDR3 in DNA: TGTGCCAGCAGTTTGTCGCGGGGGGTTCCGGATACGCAGTATTTT.

The chain links TRBV7-9 to TRBJ1-2; D ambiguous. The CDR3 loop spans 15 amino acids. Trimming stripped 6 bases from V and 6 bases from J, with 20 bases between. Germline-derived CDR1 and CDR2 are SEHNR and FQNEAQ (reference sequence). The CDR3 spells CASSLTLDREDGYTF. Written as DNA, the CDR3 is TGTGCCAGCAGTTTAACCTTGGACCGGGAAGATGGCTACACCTTC.

In this sample, this clonotype turned up a few times. The rearrangement links TRBV20-1 to TRBJ2-2; 10 bases align to TRBD2. With 6 bases clipped from V and 5 bases from J, the junction kept 9 bases outside the gene matches. There are 15 residues in the CDR3. Germline loops: CDR1 DFQATT, CDR2 SNEGSKA (reference sequence). DNA for the CDR3: TGCAGTGCCAGGGGAGCGGGGGGGCAAACCGGGGAGCTGTTTTTT. This encodes CSARGAGGQTGELFF.

The gene calls are TRBV11-2 and TRBJ1-6; 8 nucleotides line up with TRBD1. J lost 6 bases, V lost 7 bases, and 8 bases had no gene match. The germline gives CDR1 SGHAT, CDR2 FQNNGV. The CDR3 runs to 15 residues. CDR3 bases: TGTGCCAGCAAGAGGGACAGGCTGGGTAATTCACCCCTCCACTTT. It codes for CASKRDRLGNSPLHF. The complete variable domain, with remaining parts taken from reference TRBV11-2 and TRBJ1-6, reads EAGVAQSPRYKIIEKRQSVAFWCNPISGHATLYWYQQILGQGPKLLIQFQNNGVVDDSQLPKDRFSAERLKGVDSTLKIQPAKLEDSAVYLCASKRDRLGNSPLHFGNGTRLTVT.

The V and J genes are TRBV7-8 and TRBJ2-2, with 8 nucleotides matching TRBD1. Germline V lookup: CDR1 SGHVS, CDR2 FQNEAQ. This CDR3 has 17 amino acids. V lost 5 bases and J lost 6; bases outside the gene matches: 14. This CDR3 reads CASSPRRGQGRSGELFF. Written as DNA, the CDR3 is TGTGCCAGCAGCCCGCGCCGAGGACAGGGTCGATCCGGGGAGCTGTTTTTT.

In its sample, this clonotype was seen a few times. This rearrangement joins TRBV20-1 to TRBJ2-5, with D possibly being TRBD1 (5 bases). CDR3 length: 14 amino acids. V was cut by 1 base and J by 3 bases, with 12 bases left in between. Germline V gene lookup returns CDR1 DFQATT and CDR2 SNEGSKA (reference sequence). CDR3 in DNA: TGCAGTGCTAGAGTCGACAGAACTAAAGAGACCCAGTACTTC. Translated: CSARVDRTKETQYF.

The chain uses TRBV10-3 and TRBJ2-5; 7 bases map to TRBD1. The V gene end was trimmed by 11 bases and the J gene end by 2 bases; junction bases not matched to a gene: 5. CDR1 and CDR2 (germline): ENHRY, SYGVKD. This CDR3 comprises 12 residues. DNA for the CDR3: TGTGCCGCCGGGACAGAACAAGAGACCCAGTACTTC. Amino acid sequence: CAAGTEQETQYF.

This clonotype has a handful of counts. This CDR3 reads CASSLVSVSSYNEQFF. CDR3 bases: TGTGCCAGCAGCTTAGTCTCGGTGAGCTCCTACAATGAGCAGTTCTTC. This chain uses TRBV7-8 with TRBJ2-1; D is undetermined. Germline values: CDR1 SGHVS, CDR2 FQNEAQ. The ends were cut back, 1 base at V and 0 bases at J, with 10 bases in the middle. This CDR3 is built from 16 residues.

This clonotype was seen a few times. This chain uses TRBV3-1 with TRBJ2-1; D might be TRBD1 (6 bases). CDR3 length: 15 residues. Germline lookup yields CDR1 LGHDT and CDR2 YNNKEL (reference sequence). V was cut by 4 bases and J by 3 bases, with 13 bases left in between. CDR3 coding DNA: TGTGCCAGCAGCCCCGGCCGGACAGTCTACAATGAGCAGTTCTTC. It yields the protein CASSPGRTVYNEQFF.

The chain carries TRBV2 and TRBJ2-2; tentative D call: TRBD2 (6 bases). Germline V gives CDR1 SNHLY, CDR2 FYNNEI. CDR3 length: 14 residues. V shed 5 bases and J shed 3 bases, with 10 bases lying between them. The CDR3 region is CASSYSGYTGELFF. The CDR3 bases are TGTGCCAGCAGTTATAGCGGATACACCGGGGAGCTGTTTTTT.

The CDR3 DNA reads as TGTGCCAGCAGCGTAGATCTCCAAGAGACCCAGTACTTC. Translating gives CASSVDLQETQYF. The rearrangement links TRBV9 to TRBJ2-5; the D is unclear. Germline-derived CDR1 and CDR2 are SGDLS and YYNGEE. This CDR3 comprises 13 residues. V dropped 0 bases and J dropped 1 base, with 4 bases sitting between them.

J is TRBJ2-1 and V is TRBV5-6, with D unclear. V was pared by 2 bases and J by 0 bases, with 6 bases between. Germline V lookup: CDR1 SGHDT, CDR2 YYEEEE. The CDR3 extends over 14 amino acids. The CDR3 loop is CASSLYDSYNEQFF. The DNA for the CDR3 is TGTGCCAGCAGCTTATATGACTCCTACAATGAGCAGTTCTTC.

This chain's CDR3 is CASSFAGGYNEQFF. Written as DNA, the CDR3 is TGTGCCAGCAGCTTCGCGGGTGGTTACAATGAGCAGTTCTTC. The V call is TRBV7-2, the J call TRBJ2-1; D perhaps matches TRBD2 (5 bases). Germline CDR1 is SGHTA and CDR2 is FQGNSA. This CDR3 spans 14 amino acids. V lost 3 bases and J 4 bases, leaving 10 bases between the germline ends.

The chain joins TRBV9 to TRBJ1-3; a possible D gene is TRBD1 (5 bases). V was pared by 0 bases and J by 2 bases, with 6 bases between. The CDR3 has 14 amino acids. Per the germline V gene, CDR1 is SGDLS and CDR2 is YYNGEE. The CDR3 is CASSVEGAGNTIYF. CDR3 nucleotide sequence: TGTGCCAGCAGCGTAGAAGGGGCTGGAAACACCATATATTTT.

The chain links TRBV7-2 to TRBJ2-3, with TRBD2 matching 7 bases. Germline CDR1 SGHTA, CDR2 FQGNSA. Trimming at V came to 3 bases and at J to 4 bases, leaving 10 bases not matched to a gene. This CDR3 comprises 16 residues. CDR3 nucleotide sequence: TGTGCCAGCAGCTTGGGGCAGCTCCGGGGGGCAGATACGCAGTATTTT. It yields the protein CASSLGQLRGADTQYF.

This clonotype appeared many times. The chain combines TRBV6-5 with TRBJ1-2, with D unclear. CDR3 size: 15 residues. CDR1 and CDR2 from the germline V gene are MNHEY and SVGAGI. V lost 4 bases and J 4 bases, leaving 16 bases between the germline ends. The CDR3 is CASSSPSRDGYGYTF. CDR3 bases: TGTGCCAGCAGTTCCCCCTCAAGGGATGGCTATGGCTACACCTTC.

A few counts support this clonotype. The chain couples TRBV30 to TRBJ2-3; D tentatively fits TRBD1 or TRBD2 (6 bases each). Germline values: CDR1 GTSNPN, CDR2 SVGIG (reference sequence). Trimming cost V 1 base and J 4 bases, with 12 bases left between them. The length of the CDR3 is 14 residues. CDR3 sequence: CAWSDGGRADTQYF. CDR3 coding DNA: TGTGCCTGGAGTGATGGGGGGCGGGCAGATACGCAGTATTTT.

In its sample, this clonotype was seen a few times. The V and J genes are TRBV6-2 or TRBV6-3 and TRBJ2-5; D gene unclear. The CDR3 is 14 residues long. V was shortened by 6 bases and J by 2 bases, with 13 bases between the two germline ends. Germline V gene data show CDR1 as MNHEY and CDR2 as SVGEGT. The CDR3 region is CASSSDVTQETQYF. CDR3 nucleotide sequence: TGTGCCAGCAGCTCGGACGTCACTCAAGAGACCCAGTACTTC.

The rearrangement uses TRBV19 and TRBJ1-3; 9 bases match TRBD1. In germline, CDR1 is LNHDA, CDR2 SQIVND (reference sequence). The CDR3 covers 11 residues. The chain's CDR3 is CGTGVGNTIYF. Here the CDR3 DNA reads TGTGGGACAGGGGTAGGAAACACCATATATTTT.

The genes are TRBV12-3 or TRBV12-4 and TRBJ1-2; D gene unclear. V lost 1 base and J lost 5, with 8 bases in between. CDR3 size: 13 residues. The CDR3 protein is CASSLENLYGYTF. Written as DNA, the CDR3 is TGTGCCAGCAGTTTAGAAAATCTATATGGCTACACCTTC.

CDR3 nucleotide sequence: TGTGCCAGCAGTTTCTTTGGGGAGGGAGGAACCTACGAGCAGTACTTC. As protein: CASSFFGEGGTYEQYF. The chain employs TRBV27 and TRBJ2-7; 7 nucleotides line up with TRBD2. Germline V gene data show CDR1 as MNHEY and CDR2 as SMNVEV (reference sequence). This CDR3 is built from 16 residues. Losses at the gene ends were 3 bases for V and 2 bases for J; bases not matched to a gene: 10.